Below are 5 T cell receptor beta chains sequenced from a single sample in a study of blood T cell repertoires in COVID-19. Profiled with immunoSEQ multiplex PCR; TCRdb holds only in-frame clones, not every one. The data contain about 360,000 clones, around 84% of them singletons. Material: peripheral blood. The source is a human donor in a cohort sampled during active COVID-19.

This chain links TRBV2 with TRBJ2-5; D unresolved. In germline, CDR1 is SNHLY, CDR2 FYNNEI. The germline V and J ends were trimmed by 7 bases and 1 base, with 13 bases remaining between them. This CDR3 has 14 amino acids. The CDR3 protein is CASTAGQFQETQYF. The CDR3 DNA reads as TGTGCCAGCACCGCAGGCCAGTTCCAAGAGACCCAGTACTTC.

In nucleotides, the CDR3 is TGTGCCAGCAGACCCAGGGCAGGGGAGACCCAGTACTTC. This codes for CASRPRAGETQYF. The V call is TRBV11-2, the J call TRBJ2-5; possible D gene TRBD1, 5 bases. Trimming stripped 6 bases from V and 5 bases from J, with 13 bases between. The CDR3 length is 13 residues. CDR1 and CDR2 from the germline V gene are SGHAT and FQNNGV.

The gene calls are TRBV28 and TRBJ2-1; TRBD2 matches 8 bases. V lost 3 bases to trimming and J lost 2 bases; unmatched junction nucleotides: 3. Germline lookup yields CDR1 MDHEN and CDR2 SYDVKM. The CDR3 runs to 15 residues. The CDR3 DNA is TGTGCCAGCAGTTTCACTAGCGGCGCCTACAATGAGCAGTTCTTC. It specifies CASSFTSGAYNEQFF.

This sequence joins TRBV7-2 and TRBJ1-5; D is ambiguous. Trimming stripped 1 base from V and 4 bases from J, with 11 bases between. The CDR3 is 15 amino acids. Germline lookup yields CDR1 SGHTA and CDR2 FQGNSA. CDR3 in DNA: TGTGCCAGCAGCTTAGGATCGGCGGAGAATCAGCCCCAGCATTTT. Protein: CASSLGSAENQPQHF.

The chain employs TRBV30 and TRBJ1-4; 7 bases line up with TRBD1. Germline CDR1 is GTSNPN and CDR2 is SVGIG (reference sequence). V gave up 2 bases and J gave up 1 base; unmatched junction bases: 10. The CDR3 is 17 residues long. The CDR3 reads CAWSRGLGPGTNEKLFF. The CDR3 bases are TGTGCCTGGAGTAGGGGGCTAGGGCCTGGAACTAATGAAAAACTGTTTTTT. The entire variable domain, with the rest obtained from reference TRBV30 and TRBJ1-4, is as follows: SQTIHQWPATLVQPVGSPLSLECTVEGTSNPNLYWYRQAAGRGLQLLFYSVGIGQISSEVPQNLSASRPQDRQFILSSKKLLLSDSGFYLCAWSRGLGPGTNEKLFFGSGTQLSVL.